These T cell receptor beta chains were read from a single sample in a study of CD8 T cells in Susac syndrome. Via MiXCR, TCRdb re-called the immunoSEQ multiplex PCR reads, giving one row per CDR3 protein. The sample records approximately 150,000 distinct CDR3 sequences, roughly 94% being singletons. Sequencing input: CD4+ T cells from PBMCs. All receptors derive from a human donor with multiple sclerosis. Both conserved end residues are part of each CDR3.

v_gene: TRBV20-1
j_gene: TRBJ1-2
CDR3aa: CSASRDRTTYGYTF

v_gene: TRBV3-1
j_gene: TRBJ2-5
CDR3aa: CASSQIGAQYF

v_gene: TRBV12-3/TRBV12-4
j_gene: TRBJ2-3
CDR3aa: CASSRVSGTQYF

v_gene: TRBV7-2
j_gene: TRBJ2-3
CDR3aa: CASSFQHSTDTQYF

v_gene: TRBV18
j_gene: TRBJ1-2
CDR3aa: CASSPMEPETGGYTF

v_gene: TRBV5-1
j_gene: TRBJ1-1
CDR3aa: CASSFSGSIMNTEAFF

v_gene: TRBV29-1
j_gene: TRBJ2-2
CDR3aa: CSAGQGSGELFF

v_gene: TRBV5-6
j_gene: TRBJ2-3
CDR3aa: CASSPWRDGDTQYF

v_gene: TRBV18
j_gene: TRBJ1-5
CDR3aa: CASSPRAGSGQPQHF

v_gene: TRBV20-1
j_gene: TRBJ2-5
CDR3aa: CSANPSGREETQYF

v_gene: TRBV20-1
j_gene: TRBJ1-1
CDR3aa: CSASGAGMNTEAFF

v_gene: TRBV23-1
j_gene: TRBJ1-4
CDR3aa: CASSQSDRARGEKLFF

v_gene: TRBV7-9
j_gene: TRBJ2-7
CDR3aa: CASSSKSYEQYF

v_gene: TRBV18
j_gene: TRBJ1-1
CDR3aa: CASSPRDAGLEAFF

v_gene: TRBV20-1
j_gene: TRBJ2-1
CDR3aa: CSATGQATIVYNEQFF

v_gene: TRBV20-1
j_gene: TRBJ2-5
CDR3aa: CSARDVGETQYF

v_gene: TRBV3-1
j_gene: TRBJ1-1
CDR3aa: CASSQSGGGSEAFF

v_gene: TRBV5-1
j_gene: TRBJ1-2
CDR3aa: CASSFQGRGYTF

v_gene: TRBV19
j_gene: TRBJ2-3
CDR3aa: CASSIDHGRRTDTQYF

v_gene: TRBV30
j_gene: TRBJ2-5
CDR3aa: CAWSPQPQETQYF

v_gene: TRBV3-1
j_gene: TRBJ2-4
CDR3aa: CASSQRGSRIQYF

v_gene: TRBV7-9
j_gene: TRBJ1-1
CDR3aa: CASSPRTGYHTEAFF

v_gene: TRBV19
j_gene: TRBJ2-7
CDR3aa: CASSTGREQYF

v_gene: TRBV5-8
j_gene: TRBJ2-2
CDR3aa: CASSLRGGANTGELFF

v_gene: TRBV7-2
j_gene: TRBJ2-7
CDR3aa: CASSPPYDSYEQYF

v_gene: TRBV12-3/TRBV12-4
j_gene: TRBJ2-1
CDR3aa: CASSRTSGNNEQFF

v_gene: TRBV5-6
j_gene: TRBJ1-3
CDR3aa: CASSWGGSDTIYF

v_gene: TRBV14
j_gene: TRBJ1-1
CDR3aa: CASSPNRAAQAFF